This T cell receptor beta chain was sequenced in a study of blood T cell repertoires in COVID-19 (dated by TCRdb to the early 2020s). Regarding the complete study: Samples from collaborators originated in the United States, Italy and Spain and spanned both the acute and convalescent phases of COVID-19. The repertoires were released in a freely available public database intended as a resource for research on the immune response to SARS-CoV-2. The sample metadata nearly always contained a de-identified subject ID, COVID-19 status, age in years and sex. HLA class I and class II types, where available, came from metadata supplied by the sample provider rather than from assay-based typing. The prospective study material was composed of cDNA or gDNA derived from T cells, B-cell-depleted T cells, or PBMCs. Deeply sampled blood TCRbeta repertoires from subjects exposed to, actively infected with, or recovered from COVID-19 were included in the dataset. Samples came from the ongoing ImmuneRACE study (first 160 participants) plus 1,254 subjects from 6 global collaborators.

TCRbeta CDR3 regions were amplified from genomic DNA using the immunoSEQ Assay, a bias-controlled multiplex PCR. The authors' pipeline ran thus. The number of nucleated cells in each sample was estimated by amplification of reference gene primers within the assay. To quantify the absolute abundance of each unique TCRbeta CDR3 rearrangement, sequence reads were collapsed and filtered. Productive Simpson clonality was computed per sample as the square root of Simpson's diversity index over productive rearrangements. The immuneACCESS repertoire file appears here via TCRdb, limited to in-frame rearrangements. These files lack a portion of the clones; in checked studies, under half of the deficit traces to unresolved V genes, and the cause of the others is not known. The V and J calls and clone size come from that table; D and trimming were worked out from the DNA. For this sample there are some 270,000 clones; 89% appear just once. The top ten clonotypes cover under 2.5% of the sample.

The collaborating institutions used their own protocols to collect whole blood in K2EDTA tubes. Collaborator samples were shipped for TCRbeta analysis as frozen whole blood, isolated PBMCs, or DNA extracted from either sample type. In regard to this clone: Its antigen remains unidentified. Base quality data are lacking; no much larger clone is found one base away.

What the study reported, not specific to this receptor: The amount of clinical and demographic metadata varied by source and participant and was provided uncurated.

Reading the germline V gene (reference sequence) gives CDR1 LNHDA and CDR2 SQIVND. Measured from the cysteine to the phenylalanine, the CDR3 is 15 residues long. The read is trimmed to its CDR3 DNA, 45 bases read in frame from base 1. Trimming accounts for 6 bases at V and 5 bases at J, while the number of junction bases matched to no gene is 8. Sequencing was performed on peripheral blood. This TCR came from a man in his forties or fifties with acute or convalescent COVID-19. This chain is built from TRBV19 and TRBJ2-5, with 11 bases in between that match TRBD2. CDR3 sequence: CASRSPTSGGETQYF. The nucleotide sequence reads as follows: TGTGCCAGTAGAAGCCCAACTAGCGGGGGTGAGACCCAGTACTTC.